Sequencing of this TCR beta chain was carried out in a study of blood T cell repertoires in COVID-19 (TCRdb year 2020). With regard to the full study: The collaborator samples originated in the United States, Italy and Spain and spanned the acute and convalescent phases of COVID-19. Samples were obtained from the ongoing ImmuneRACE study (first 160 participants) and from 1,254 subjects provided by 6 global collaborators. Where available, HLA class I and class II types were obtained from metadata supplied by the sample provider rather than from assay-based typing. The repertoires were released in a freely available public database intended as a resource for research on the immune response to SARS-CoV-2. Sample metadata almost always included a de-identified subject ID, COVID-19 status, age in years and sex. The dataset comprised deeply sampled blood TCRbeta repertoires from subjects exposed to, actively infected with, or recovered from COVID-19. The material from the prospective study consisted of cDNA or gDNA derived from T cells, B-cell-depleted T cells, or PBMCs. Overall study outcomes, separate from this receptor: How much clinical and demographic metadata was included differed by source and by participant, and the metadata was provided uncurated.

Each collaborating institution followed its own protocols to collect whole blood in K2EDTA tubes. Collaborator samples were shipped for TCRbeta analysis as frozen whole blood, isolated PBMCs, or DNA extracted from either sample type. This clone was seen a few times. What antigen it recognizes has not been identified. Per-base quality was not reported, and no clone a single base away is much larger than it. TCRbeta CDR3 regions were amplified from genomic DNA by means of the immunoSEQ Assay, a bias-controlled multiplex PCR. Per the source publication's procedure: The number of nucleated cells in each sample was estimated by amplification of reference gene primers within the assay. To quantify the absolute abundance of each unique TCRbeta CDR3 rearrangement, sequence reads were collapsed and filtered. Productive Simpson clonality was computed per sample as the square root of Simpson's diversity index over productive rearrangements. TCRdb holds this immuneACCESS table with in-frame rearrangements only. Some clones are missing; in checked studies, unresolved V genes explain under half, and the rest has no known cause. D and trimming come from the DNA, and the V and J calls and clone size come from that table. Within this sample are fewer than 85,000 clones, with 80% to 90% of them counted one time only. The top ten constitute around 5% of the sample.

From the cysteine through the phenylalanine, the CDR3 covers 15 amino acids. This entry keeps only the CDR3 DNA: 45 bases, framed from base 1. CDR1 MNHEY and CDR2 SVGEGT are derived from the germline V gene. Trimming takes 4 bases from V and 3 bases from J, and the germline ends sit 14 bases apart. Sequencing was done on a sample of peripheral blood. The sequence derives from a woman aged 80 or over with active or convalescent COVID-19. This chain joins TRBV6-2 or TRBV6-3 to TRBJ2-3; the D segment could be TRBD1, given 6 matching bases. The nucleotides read TGTGCCAGCAGTTCGCAGGGGCGTCTTACAGATACGCAGTATTTT. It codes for CASSSQGRLTDTQYF.